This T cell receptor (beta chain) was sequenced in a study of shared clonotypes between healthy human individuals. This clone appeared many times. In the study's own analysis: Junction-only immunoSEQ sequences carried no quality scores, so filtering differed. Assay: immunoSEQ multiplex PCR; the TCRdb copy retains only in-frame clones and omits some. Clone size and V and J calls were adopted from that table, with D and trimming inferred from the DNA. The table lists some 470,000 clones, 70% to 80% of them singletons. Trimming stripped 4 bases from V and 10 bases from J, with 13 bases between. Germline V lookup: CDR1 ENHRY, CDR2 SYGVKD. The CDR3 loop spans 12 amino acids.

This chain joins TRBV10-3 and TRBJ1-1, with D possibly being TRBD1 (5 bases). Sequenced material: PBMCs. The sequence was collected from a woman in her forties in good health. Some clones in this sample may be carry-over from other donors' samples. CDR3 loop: CAISGGTHGAFF. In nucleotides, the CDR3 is TGTGCCATCAGTGGCGGGACGCACGGAGCTTTCTTT.